The 30 T cell receptor beta chains below were found in one sample sequenced in a study of OX40 agonist ivuxolimab in advanced cancers. Clones were read by immunoSEQ multiplex PCR, and TCRdb kept only the in-frame ones, dropping some. The sample has about 80,000 clones, about nine tenths seen once. Sequencing was performed on CD4+ or CD8+ T cells sorted from blood, taken in a trial of the OX40 agonist ivuxolimab. Source of these receptors: an adult with an advanced solid tumor such as melanoma, head and neck, liver or kidney cancer.

The gene calls are TRBV29-1 and TRBJ2-3; 7 bases fit TRBD2. Germline CDR1 and CDR2: SQVTM and ANQGSEA. The CDR3 loop spans 15 amino acids. The V gene end was trimmed by 3 bases and the J gene end by 7 bases; junction bases not matched to a gene: 13. CDR3 region: CSVEGEAGVRYTQYF. The CDR3 DNA sequence: TGCAGCGTTGAGGGCGAGGCGGGAGTTAGGTATACGCAGTATTTT.

J is TRBJ2-5 and V is TRBV10-3; 7 positions match TRBD1. Germline V gene lookup returns CDR1 ENHRY and CDR2 SYGVKD. The CDR3 extends over 13 amino acids. V lost 8 bases to trimming and J lost 3 bases; unmatched junction nucleotides: 6. The CDR3 protein is CAISGTEKETQYF. As DNA, the CDR3 is TGTGCCATCTCCGGGACAGAAAAAGAGACCCAGTACTTC.

The rearrangement uses TRBV6-1 and TRBJ1-5; D may be TRBD1 (6 bases). The CDR3 spans 20 residues. The V end was cut by 3 bases, the J end by 4 bases, with 28 bases between. Per the germline V gene, CDR1 is MNHNS and CDR2 is SASEGT. The CDR3 loop is CASSDADKTRGTSINQPQHF. In nucleotides, the CDR3 is TGTGCCAGCAGTGACGCCGACAAGACCAGGGGCACTTCAATTAATCAGCCCCAGCATTTT.

This clone came up once. In the same sample, other DNA sequences code for this CDR3. The chain is built from TRBV28 and TRBJ1-5; D is unresolved. Germline V lookup: CDR1 MDHEN, CDR2 SYDVKM. Trimming left V 5 bases short and J 3 bases short, with 2 bases between. This CDR3 comprises 11 residues. The CDR3 protein is CASSTNQPQHF. The CDR3 nucleotides are TGTGCCAGCAGTACCAATCAGCCCCAGCATTTT.

The rearrangement links TRBV15 to TRBJ2-7, with D perhaps matching TRBD2 (5 bases). The V and J ends lost 0 bases and 3 bases respectively, with 18 bases between them. CDR3 length: 17 residues. Germline V gene data show CDR1 as LNHNV and CDR2 as YYDKDF (reference sequence). The CDR3 spells CATSRDQAAAANYEQYF. In nucleotides, the CDR3 is TGTGCCACCAGCAGAGATCAAGCAGCGGCAGCTAACTACGAGCAGTACTTC.

The V gene is TRBV5-6, the J gene TRBJ1-3; TRBD1 might be the D (6 bases). Trimming removed 0 bases at V and 4 bases at J, with 11 bases between. Germline V CDR1 and CDR2: SGHDT, YYEEEE. CDR3 length equals 15 residues. CDR3 DNA: TGTGCCAGCAGCTTGGACGGGACACCGGGAAACACCATATATTTT. Translating it yields CASSLDGTPGNTIYF. Full variable domain (rest looked up from reference TRBV5-6 and TRBJ1-3): DAGVTQSPTHLIKTRGQQVTLRCSPKSGHDTVSWYQQALGQGPQFIFQYYEEEERQRGNFPDRFSGHQFPNYSSELNVNALLLGDSALYLCASSLDGTPGNTIYFGEGSWLTVV.

The chain links TRBV19 to TRBJ2-7; 9 nucleotides match TRBD1. The length of the CDR3 is 17 residues. The V gene end was trimmed by 3 bases and the J gene end by 5 bases; junction bases not matched to a gene: 14. From germline, CDR1 is LNHDA and CDR2 SQIVND (reference sequence). In nucleotides, the CDR3 is TGTGCCAGTAGTATGGTGGAATGGGGGACAGGGTACCACGAGCAGTACTTC. Its protein is CASSMVEWGTGYHEQYF. The whole variable domain, filled in from reference TRBV19 and TRBJ2-7, reads DGGITQSPKYLFRKEGQNVTLSCEQNLNHDAMYWYRQDPGQGLRLIYYSQIVNDFQKGDIAEGYSVSREKKESFPLTVTSAQKNPTAFYLCASSMVEWGTGYHEQYFGPGTRLTVT.

The chain has TRBV19 and TRBJ1-2; D uncertain. The germline V and J ends were trimmed by 4 bases and 3 bases, with 15 bases remaining between them. Germline values: CDR1 LNHDA, CDR2 SQIVND (reference sequence). This CDR3 has 15 amino acids. For the CDR3, the DNA is TGTGCCAGTAGTAGGGCAGATAAAGGTTACTATGGCTACACCTTC. Protein: CASSRADKGYYGYTF.

The chain combines TRBV19 with TRBJ1-2; no clear D. Trimming removed 7 bases at V and 5 bases at J, with 8 bases between. Per the germline V gene, CDR1 is LNHDA and CDR2 is SQIVND (reference sequence). The CDR3 extends over 11 amino acids. CDR3 sequence: CASTNRYGYTF. Written as DNA, the CDR3 is TGTGCCAGTACGAACAGATATGGCTACACCTTC.

The V call is TRBV5-1, the J call TRBJ2-2, with D unresolved. Trimming took 0 bases from V and 0 from J, leaving 0 bases between them. The CDR3 covers 13 residues. Germline CDR1 is SGHRS and CDR2 is YFSETQ. The CDR3 DNA is TGCGCCAGCAGCTTGGCGAACACCGGGGAGCTGTTTTTT. Translation: CASSLANTGELFF. Complete variable domain (other parts from reference TRBV5-1 and TRBJ2-2): KAGVTQTPRYLIKTRGQQVTLSCSPISGHRSVSWYQQTPGQGLQFLFEYFSETQRNKGNFPGRFSGRQFSNSRSEMNVSTLELGDSALYLCASSLANTGELFFGEGSRLTVL.

V gene TRBV10-3 combines with J gene TRBJ2-7; 13 nucleotides match TRBD2. The CDR3 runs 19 residues. The germline CDR1 and CDR2 sequences are ENHRY and SYGVKD. V gave up 3 bases and J gave up 0 bases; unmatched junction bases: 11. The CDR3: CAISDRFGTSGKSSYEQYF. The CDR3 DNA reads as TGTGCCATCAGTGACCGCTTCGGGACTAGCGGGAAAAGCTCCTACGAGCAGTACTTC.

This rearrangement joins TRBV4-2 to TRBJ2-7, with TRBD2 matching over 9 bases. V lost 0 bases and J lost 2; bases outside the gene matches: 5. Germline assignment: CDR1 LGHNA and CDR2 YNFKEQ. The CDR3 has 16 residues. In nucleotides, the CDR3 is TGTGCCAGCAGCCAAGAGTGGACTAGCGCAACCTACGAGCAGTACTTC. Translation: CASSQEWTSATYEQYF.

Only one count was recorded for this clone. This rearrangement joins TRBV6-1 to TRBJ2-1, with D possibly matching TRBD2 (6 bases). The CDR3 is 14 residues long. Germline CDR1 is MNHNS and CDR2 is SASEGT. The V end was cut by 5 bases, the J end by 4 bases, with 12 bases between. In DNA, the CDR3 is TGTGCCAGCAGTCTTGCGGGACTTTACAATGAGCAGTTCTTC. Its translation is CASSLAGLYNEQFF.

The chain uses TRBV6-4 and TRBJ2-4, with TRBD2 matching over 9 bases. The germline V gene has CDR1 MRHNA and CDR2 SNTAGT. There are 18 residues in the CDR3. The ends lost 2 bases at V and 3 bases at J; junction bases unmatched: 11. The CDR3 region is CASSDRRPGLANKNIQYF. The CDR3 DNA sequence: TGTGCCAGCAGTGACAGAAGACCGGGACTAGCCAACAAAAACATTCAGTACTTC.

The rearrangement links TRBV7-2 to TRBJ2-7; D possibly matches TRBD1 or TRBD2 (5 bases each). This CDR3 has 14 amino acids. Germline V gene lookup returns CDR1 SGHTA and CDR2 FQGNSA. The V end was cut by 4 bases, the J end by 9 bases, with 19 bases between. In nucleotides, the CDR3 is TGTGCCAGCAGCTCTCGGGACGGGCCTACGGGGCAGTACTTC. Translated, it gives CASSSRDGPTGQYF.

The chain combines TRBV2 with TRBJ2-7; D is undetermined. Deletions cut 7 bases from V and 3 bases from J, with 7 bases between. This CDR3 is 11 amino acids long. From germline, CDR1 is SNHLY and CDR2 FYNNEI. In DNA, the CDR3 is TGTGCCAGCACGTACAGCTACGAGCAGTACTTC. This encodes CASTYSYEQYF.

This clone came up once. The genes are TRBV25-1 and TRBJ1-3; D gene ambiguous. CDR3 length equals 12 residues. V was pared by 6 bases and J by 0 bases, with 3 bases between. CDR1 and CDR2 from the germline V gene are MGHDK and SYGVNS. The CDR3 loop is CASRGSGNTIYF. CDR3 nucleotide sequence: TGTGCCAGCAGGGGCTCTGGAAACACCATATATTTT.

This sequence joins TRBV5-6 and TRBJ2-3, with 8 bases lining up with TRBD2. With V trimmed by 4 bases and J by 6 bases, 13 bases remained unmatched. The CDR3 sequence is 16 residues long. Germline V lookup: CDR1 SGHDT, CDR2 YYEEEE. CDR3 amino acids: CASSLPGLGGMDTQYF. Here the CDR3 DNA reads TGTGCCAGCAGCCTGCCGGGACTAGGGGGGATGGATACGCAGTATTTT.

This clone is a singleton in its sample. CDR3 protein: CASSSEQTSSYNEQFF. CDR3 coding DNA: TGTGCCAGCAGTTCCGAACAGACTAGCTCCTACAATGAGCAGTTCTTC. This chain connects TRBV6-5 to TRBJ2-1; possible D gene TRBD2, 6 bases. CDR1 is MNHEY, CDR2 SVGAGI, per germline. V was clipped by 4 bases and J by 0 bases, with 13 bases between them. The CDR3 runs to 16 residues.

The V gene is TRBV9, the J gene TRBJ2-7, with D unresolved. The germline V gene encodes CDR1 SGDLS and CDR2 YYNGEE. This CDR3 is 14 amino acids long. V was trimmed by 0 bases and J by 0 bases, leaving 7 bases between them. Here the CDR3 DNA reads TGTGCCAGCAGCGTAGAGGCTAGCTCCTACGAGCAGTACTTC. Its protein product is CASSVEASSYEQYF.

The gene calls are TRBV25-1 and TRBJ2-1; a possible D gene is TRBD2 (5 bases). The germline CDR1 and CDR2 sequences are MGHDK and SYGVNS. The CDR3 loop spans 14 amino acids. Trimming removed 8 bases at V and 3 bases at J, with 14 bases between. CDR3 DNA sequence: TGTGCCAGCCTAGGAGGTGGCGACTACAATGAGCAGTTCTTC. It encodes CASLGGGDYNEQFF. The full variable domain, its missing parts supplied by reference TRBV25-1 and TRBJ2-1, is EADIYQTPRYLVIGTGKKITLECSQTMGHDKMYWYQQDPGMELHLIHYSYGVNSTEKGDLSSESTVSRIRTEHFPLTLESARPSHTSQYLCASLGGGDYNEQFFGPGTRLTVL.

The rearrangement uses TRBV28 and TRBJ2-7; the D is unclear. The CDR3 has 16 residues. Deletions cut 6 bases from V and 0 bases from J, with 18 bases between. CDR1 is MDHEN and CDR2 is SYDVKM in the germline V gene. The CDR3 reads CASSDFAGLSSYEQYF. CDR3 DNA: TGTGCCAGCAGCGATTTCGCAGGTTTGAGCTCCTACGAGCAGTACTTC. Looking up the rest from reference TRBV28 and TRBJ2-7 gives the full variable domain: DVKVTQSSRYLVKRTGEKVFLECVQDMDHENMFWYRQDPGLGLRLIYFSYDVKMKEKGDIPEGYSVSREKKERFSLILESASTNQTSMYLCASSDFAGLSSYEQYFGPGTRLTVT.

A few counts support this clone. The V call is TRBV7-9, the J call TRBJ2-7; no clear D gene. CDR3 length: 14 residues. Trimming left V 1 base short and J 2 bases short, with 9 bases between. Germline-derived CDR1 and CDR2 are SEHNR and FQNEAQ (reference sequence). CDR3 nucleotides: TGTGCCAGCAGCTTAGGTTCTCTCCCCTACGAGCAGTACTTC. This codes for CASSLGSLPYEQYF. Together with reference TRBV7-9 and TRBJ2-7, the CDR3 gives the full variable domain: DTGVSQNPRHKITKRGQNVTFRCDPISEHNRLYWYRQTLGQGPEFLTYFQNEAQLEKSRLLSDRFSAERPKGSFSTLEIQRTEQGDSAMYLCASSLGSLPYEQYFGPGTRLTVT.

The gene calls are TRBV25-1 and TRBJ2-2; no definite D call. This CDR3 has 13 amino acids. The germline V and J ends were trimmed by 3 bases and 2 bases, with 4 bases remaining between them. Germline V gene sequence: CDR1 MGHDK, CDR2 SYGVNS. The CDR3 region is CASSERNTGELFF. The CDR3 region has the DNA TGTGCCAGCAGTGAGCGAAACACCGGGGAGCTGTTTTTT.

The chain has TRBV7-2 and TRBJ2-7; 8 bases align to TRBD1. Germline lookup yields CDR1 SGHTA and CDR2 FQGNSA. The CDR3 runs 14 residues. V lost 5 bases to trimming and J lost 5 bases; unmatched junction nucleotides: 8. CDR3 DNA sequence: TGTGCCAGCAGCCCCCGGACAGGGTGGGACGAGCAGTACTTC. Translation: CASSPRTGWDEQYF.

The chain couples TRBV7-9 to TRBJ1-1; D is undetermined. The germline CDR1 and CDR2 sequences are SEHNR and FQNEAQ (reference sequence). The CDR3 spans 11 residues. Trimming removed 5 bases at V and 8 bases at J, with 9 bases between. The CDR3 DNA is TGTGCCAGCAGCCGCGACGGGGAAGCTTTCTTT. Amino acids: CASSRDGEAFF.

The chain recombines TRBV19 with TRBJ2-1; tentative D call: TRBD2 (6 bases). Germline V gene lookup returns CDR1 LNHDA and CDR2 SQIVND (reference sequence). The V and J ends lost 7 bases and 7 bases respectively, with 14 bases between them. The CDR3 extends over 13 amino acids. DNA of the CDR3: TGTGCCAGTACCCGACCCGGGACTAATGAGCAGTTCTTC. As protein: CASTRPGTNEQFF.

This sequence joins TRBV11-2 and TRBJ2-3; perhaps TRBD2 as D (6 bases). Trimming took 6 bases from V and 2 from J, leaving 15 bases between them. The germline CDR1 and CDR2 sequences are SGHAT and FQNNGV. The CDR3 covers 15 residues. The CDR3 nucleotides read TGTGCCAGCAGTCGATCGGCGGGAAACACAGATACGCAGTATTTT. Its translation is CASSRSAGNTDTQYF.

This clone was detected only a few times. This chain joins TRBV19 and TRBJ2-2; the D is unclear. Germline V gene data show CDR1 as LNHDA and CDR2 as SQIVND (reference sequence). The CDR3 sequence is 14 residues long. Trimming left V 5 bases short and J 4 bases short, with 11 bases between. The CDR3, as DNA: TGTGCCAGTAGTGAAGTCGGGCGCACCGGGGAGCTGTTTTTT. Protein product: CASSEVGRTGELFF.

This clone was observed once. J is TRBJ2-2 and V is TRBV19; D is perhaps TRBD1 or TRBD2 (5 bases each). Trimming took off 5 bases at V and 6 bases at J, with 13 bases between the two ends. The CDR3 covers 14 residues. CDR1 is LNHDA, CDR2 SQIVND, per germline (reference sequence). This CDR3 reads CASSGGLAAGELFF. The CDR3 DNA sequence: TGTGCCAGTAGTGGGGGTTTGGCGGCCGGGGAGCTGTTTTTT. The full variable domain, with the rest looked up from reference TRBV19 and TRBJ2-2, is DGGITQSPKYLFRKEGQNVTLSCEQNLNHDAMYWYRQDPGQGLRLIYYSQIVNDFQKGDIAEGYSVSREKKESFPLTVTSAQKNPTAFYLCASSGGLAAGELFFGEGSRLTVL.